The following is a T cell receptor beta chain sequence with its context. Its antigen is not identified. Sequencing of cultured CD4+ T cell DNA used the Oncomine TCR Beta short-read assay. TCRdb re-called the PCR reads through MiXCR, storing one row per CDR3 protein. The sample includes roughly 13,000 distinct CDR3 sequences, about three fifths of them seen just once. This record belongs to a study of vaccination and CD4 T cells after COVID-19. Treatment defined: roughly 10-day PBMC culture with coronavirus spike peptide pools or control peptides (ViraFEST assay). With about 10 ug/ml peptide pools and approximately 10 IU/ml IL-2, PBMCs were cultured at some 2 million per well. Deletions cut 4 bases from V and 0 bases from J, with 7 bases between. CDR1 SNHLY and CDR2 FYNNEI come from the germline V gene. CDR3 length: 13 amino acids. Study outcomes and limitations: The researchers studied relatively few convalescent patients and omitted early post-infection timepoints.

This receptor was identified in a human donor who had recovered from COVID-19. J is TRBJ2-7 and V is TRBV2; D is uncertain. Source material: CD4+ T cells from blood, cultured in vitro. The CDR3 protein is CASSVAASYEQYF. CDR3 sequence (DNA): TGTGCCAGCAGTGTAGCAGCCTCCTACGAGCAGTACTTC.